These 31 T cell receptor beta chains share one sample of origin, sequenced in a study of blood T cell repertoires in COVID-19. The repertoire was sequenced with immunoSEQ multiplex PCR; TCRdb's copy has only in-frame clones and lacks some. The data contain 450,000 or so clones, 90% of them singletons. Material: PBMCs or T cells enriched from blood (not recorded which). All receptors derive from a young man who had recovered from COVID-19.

CDR3 coding DNA: TGTGCCATAGCTAGCGGCTCCTACGAGCAGTACTTC. Residues: CAIASGSYEQYF. The chain is built from TRBV10-3 and TRBJ2-7; TRBD2 matches 7 bases. CDR3 length: 12 amino acids. From germline, CDR1 is ENHRY and CDR2 SYGVKD. Unmatched junction bases numbered 2, after V lost 9 bases and J lost 0 bases.

The CDR3 is CASHEEGAMNTEAFF. For the CDR3, the DNA is TGTGCCAGCCACGAAGAGGGGGCCATGAACACTGAAGCTTTCTTT. V gene TRBV27 combines with J gene TRBJ1-1; 7 positions agree with TRBD1. This CDR3 has 15 amino acids. The junction had 9 bases not matched to a gene; V was cut back by 8 bases and J by 0 bases. CDR1 MNHEY and CDR2 SMNVEV come from the germline V gene (reference sequence).

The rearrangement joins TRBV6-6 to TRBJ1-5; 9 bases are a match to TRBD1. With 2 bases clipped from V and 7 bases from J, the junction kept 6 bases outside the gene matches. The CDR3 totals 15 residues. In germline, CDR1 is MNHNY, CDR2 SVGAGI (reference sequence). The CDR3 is CASSYPGQGGQPQHF. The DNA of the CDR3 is TGTGCCAGCAGTTACCCGGGACAGGGTGGACAGCCCCAGCATTTT.

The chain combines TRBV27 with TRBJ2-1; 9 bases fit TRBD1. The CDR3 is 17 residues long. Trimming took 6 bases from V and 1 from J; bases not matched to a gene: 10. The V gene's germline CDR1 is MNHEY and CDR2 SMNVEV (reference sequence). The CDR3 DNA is TGTGCCAGCAGGGACTTACAGGGGGCATCGTCCTACAATGAGCAGTTCTTC. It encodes CASRDLQGASSYNEQFF.

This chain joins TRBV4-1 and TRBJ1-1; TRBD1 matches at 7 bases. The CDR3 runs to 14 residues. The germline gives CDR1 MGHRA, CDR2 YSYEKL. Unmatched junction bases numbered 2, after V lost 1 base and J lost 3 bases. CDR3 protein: CASSQGQGYTEAFF. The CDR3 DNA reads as TGCGCCAGCAGCCAAGGACAGGGATACACTGAAGCTTTCTTT.

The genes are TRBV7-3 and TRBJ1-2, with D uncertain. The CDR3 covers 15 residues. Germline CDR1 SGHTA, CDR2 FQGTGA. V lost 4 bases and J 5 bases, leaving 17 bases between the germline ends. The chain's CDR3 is CASSSTGRDPYGYTF. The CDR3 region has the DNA TGTGCCAGCAGCTCGACTGGACGGGATCCATATGGCTACACCTTC.

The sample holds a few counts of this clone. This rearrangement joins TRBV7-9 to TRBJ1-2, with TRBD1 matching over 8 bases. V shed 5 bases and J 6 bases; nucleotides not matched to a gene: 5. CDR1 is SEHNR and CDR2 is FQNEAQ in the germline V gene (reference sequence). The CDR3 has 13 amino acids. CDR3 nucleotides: TGTGCCAGCAGCGTAACGACAGGGGATGGCTACACCTTC. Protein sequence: CASSVTTGDGYTF.

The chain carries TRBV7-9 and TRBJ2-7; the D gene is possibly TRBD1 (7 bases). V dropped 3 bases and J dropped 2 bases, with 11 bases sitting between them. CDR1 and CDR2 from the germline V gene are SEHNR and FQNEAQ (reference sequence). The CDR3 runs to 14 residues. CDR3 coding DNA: TGTGCCAGCAGCTTTGCAGGGGGGACCTACGAGCAGTACTTC. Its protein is CASSFAGGTYEQYF.

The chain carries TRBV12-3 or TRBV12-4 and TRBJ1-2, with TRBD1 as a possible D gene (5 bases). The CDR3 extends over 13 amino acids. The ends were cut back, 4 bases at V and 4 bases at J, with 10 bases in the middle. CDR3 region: CASSSRQLYGYTF. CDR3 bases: TGTGCCAGCAGTTCACGACAGCTCTATGGCTACACCTTC.

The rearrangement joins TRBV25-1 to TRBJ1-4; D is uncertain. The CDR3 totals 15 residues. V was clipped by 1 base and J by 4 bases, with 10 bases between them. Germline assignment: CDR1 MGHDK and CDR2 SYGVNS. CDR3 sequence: CASSEFGGFNEKLFF. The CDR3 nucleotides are TGTGCCAGCAGTGAATTCGGCGGGTTTAATGAAAAACTGTTTTTT.

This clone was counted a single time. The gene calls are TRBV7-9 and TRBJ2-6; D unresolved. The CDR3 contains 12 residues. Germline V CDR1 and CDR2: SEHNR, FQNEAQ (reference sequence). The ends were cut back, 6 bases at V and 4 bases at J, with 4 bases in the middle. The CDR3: CASRSGANVLTF. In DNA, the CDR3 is TGTGCCAGCAGATCGGGGGCCAACGTCCTGACTTTC.

The CDR3 loop is CASSGGLRALDEKLFF. CDR3 nucleotide sequence: TGCGCCAGCAGCGGAGGGTTAAGGGCCTTAGACGAAAAACTGTTTTTT. V gene TRBV5-1 combines with J gene TRBJ1-4, with no clear D. Per the germline V gene, CDR1 is SGHRS and CDR2 is YFSETQ. Trimming took off 4 bases at V and 8 bases at J, with 21 bases between the two ends. The CDR3 spans 16 residues. Combining the CDR3 with reference TRBV5-1 and TRBJ1-4 gives the whole variable domain KAGVTQTPRYLIKTRGQQVTLSCSPISGHRSVSWYQQTPGQGLQFLFEYFSETQRNKGNFPGRFSGRQFSNSRSEMNVSTLELGDSALYLCASSGGLRALDEKLFFGSGTQLSVL.

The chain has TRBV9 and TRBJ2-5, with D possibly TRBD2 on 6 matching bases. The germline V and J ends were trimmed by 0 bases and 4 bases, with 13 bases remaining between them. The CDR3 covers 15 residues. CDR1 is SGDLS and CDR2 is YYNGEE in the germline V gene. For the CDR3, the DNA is TGTGCCAGCAGCGTAGCAGGAGGGTCGGGAGAGACCCAGTACTTC. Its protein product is CASSVAGGSGETQYF.

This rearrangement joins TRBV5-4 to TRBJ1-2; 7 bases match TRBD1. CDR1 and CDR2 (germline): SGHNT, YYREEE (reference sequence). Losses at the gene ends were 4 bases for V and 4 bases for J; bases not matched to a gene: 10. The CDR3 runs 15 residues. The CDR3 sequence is CASSRATGSVYGYTF. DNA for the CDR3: TGTGCCAGCAGCAGAGCGACAGGGAGCGTCTATGGCTACACCTTC.

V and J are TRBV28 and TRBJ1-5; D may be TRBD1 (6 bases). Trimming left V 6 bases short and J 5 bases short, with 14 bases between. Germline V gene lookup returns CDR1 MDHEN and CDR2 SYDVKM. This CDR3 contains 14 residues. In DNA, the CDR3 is TGTGCCAGCAGAATAGGGGGTACGCATCAGCCCCAGCATTTT. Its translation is CASRIGGTHQPQHF.

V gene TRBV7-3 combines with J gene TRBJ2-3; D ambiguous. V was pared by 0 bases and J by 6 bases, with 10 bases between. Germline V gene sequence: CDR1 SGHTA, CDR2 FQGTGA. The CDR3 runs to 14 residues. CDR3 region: CASSLTPFPDTQYF. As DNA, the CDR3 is TGTGCCAGCAGCTTAACCCCTTTCCCCGATACGCAGTATTTT.

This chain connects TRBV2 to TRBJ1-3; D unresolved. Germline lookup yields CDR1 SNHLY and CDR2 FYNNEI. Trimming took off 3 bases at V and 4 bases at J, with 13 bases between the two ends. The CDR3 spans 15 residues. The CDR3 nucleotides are TGTGCCAGCAGTGACGAAGGCGGGTCAGGAAACACCATATATTTT. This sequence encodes CASSDEGGSGNTIYF.

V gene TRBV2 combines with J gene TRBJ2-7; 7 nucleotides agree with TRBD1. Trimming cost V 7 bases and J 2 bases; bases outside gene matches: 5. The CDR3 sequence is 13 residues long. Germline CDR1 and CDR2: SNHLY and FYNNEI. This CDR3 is CASKGQKTYEQYF. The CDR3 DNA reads TGTGCCAGCAAGGGACAGAAGACCTACGAGCAGTACTTC.

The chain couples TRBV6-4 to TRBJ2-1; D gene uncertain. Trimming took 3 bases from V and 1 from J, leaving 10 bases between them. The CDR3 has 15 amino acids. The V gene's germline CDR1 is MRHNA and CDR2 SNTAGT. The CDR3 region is CASSENTDSYNEQFF. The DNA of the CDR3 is TGTGCCAGCAGTGAGAATACAGATTCCTACAATGAGCAGTTCTTC.

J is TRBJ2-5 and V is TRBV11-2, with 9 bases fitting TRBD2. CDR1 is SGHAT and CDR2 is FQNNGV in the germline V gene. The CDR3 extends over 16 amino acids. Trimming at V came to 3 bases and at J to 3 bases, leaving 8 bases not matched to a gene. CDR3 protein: CASSFGGTSRKETQYF. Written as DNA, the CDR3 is TGTGCCAGCAGCTTTGGGGGGACTAGCAGAAAAGAGACCCAGTACTTC.

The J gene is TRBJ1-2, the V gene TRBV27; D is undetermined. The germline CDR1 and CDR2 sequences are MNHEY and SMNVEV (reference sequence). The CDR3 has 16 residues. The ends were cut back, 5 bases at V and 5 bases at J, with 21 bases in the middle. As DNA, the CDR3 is TGTGCCAGCAGTGCCTCAGCCACTTACGGCGGGTATGGCTACACCTTC. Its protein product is CASSASATYGGYGYTF.

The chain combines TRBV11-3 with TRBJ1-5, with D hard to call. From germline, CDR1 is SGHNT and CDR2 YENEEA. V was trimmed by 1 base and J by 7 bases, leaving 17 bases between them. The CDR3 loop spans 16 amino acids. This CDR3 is CASSLAPNSRGQPQHF. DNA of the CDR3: TGTGCCAGCAGCTTAGCCCCCAATTCTCGTGGCCAGCCCCAGCATTTT. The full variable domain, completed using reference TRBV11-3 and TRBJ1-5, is EAGVVQSPRYKIIEKKQPVAFWCNPISGHNTLYWYLQNLGQGPELLIRYENEEAVDDSQLPKDRFSAERLKGVDSTLKIQPAELGDSAVYLCASSLAPNSRGQPQHFGDGTRLSIL.

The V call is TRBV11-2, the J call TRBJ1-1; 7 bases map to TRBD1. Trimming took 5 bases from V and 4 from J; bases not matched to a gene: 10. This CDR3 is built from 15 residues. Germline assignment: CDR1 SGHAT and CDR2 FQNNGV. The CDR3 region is CASSHLNRGGTEAFF. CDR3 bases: TGTGCCAGCAGCCACCTCAACAGGGGAGGCACTGAAGCTTTCTTT.

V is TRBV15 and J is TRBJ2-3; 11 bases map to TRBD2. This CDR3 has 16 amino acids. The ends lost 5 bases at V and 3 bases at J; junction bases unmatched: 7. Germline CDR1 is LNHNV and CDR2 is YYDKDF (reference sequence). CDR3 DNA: TGTGCCACCAGCGGCACTAGCGGGAGTGTGACAGATACGCAGTATTTT. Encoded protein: CATSGTSGSVTDTQYF.

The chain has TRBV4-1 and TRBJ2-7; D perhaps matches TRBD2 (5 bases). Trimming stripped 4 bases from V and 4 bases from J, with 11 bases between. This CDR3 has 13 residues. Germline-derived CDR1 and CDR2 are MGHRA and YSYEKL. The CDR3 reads CASSRELGYEQYF. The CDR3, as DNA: TGCGCCAGCAGCCGGGAGTTGGGATACGAGCAGTACTTC.

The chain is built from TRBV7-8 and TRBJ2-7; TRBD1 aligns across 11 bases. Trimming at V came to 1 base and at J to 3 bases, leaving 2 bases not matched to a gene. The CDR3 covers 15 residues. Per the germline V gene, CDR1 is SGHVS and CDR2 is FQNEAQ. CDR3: CASSLDGTGGYEQYF. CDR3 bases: TGTGCCAGCAGCTTAGATGGGACAGGGGGCTACGAGCAGTACTTC.

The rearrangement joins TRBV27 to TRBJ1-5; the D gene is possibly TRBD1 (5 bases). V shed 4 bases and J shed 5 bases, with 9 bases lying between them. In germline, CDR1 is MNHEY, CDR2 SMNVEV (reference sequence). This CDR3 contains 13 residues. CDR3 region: CASSYGGDQPQHF. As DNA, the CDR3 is TGTGCCAGCAGTTATGGAGGGGATCAGCCCCAGCATTTT.

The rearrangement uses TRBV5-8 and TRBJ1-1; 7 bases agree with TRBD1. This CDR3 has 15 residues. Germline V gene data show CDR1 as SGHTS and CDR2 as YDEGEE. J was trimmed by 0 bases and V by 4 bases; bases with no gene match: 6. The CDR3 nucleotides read TGTGCCAGCAGCAGGGCGACAGGGCTGAACACTGAAGCTTTCTTT. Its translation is CASSRATGLNTEAFF.

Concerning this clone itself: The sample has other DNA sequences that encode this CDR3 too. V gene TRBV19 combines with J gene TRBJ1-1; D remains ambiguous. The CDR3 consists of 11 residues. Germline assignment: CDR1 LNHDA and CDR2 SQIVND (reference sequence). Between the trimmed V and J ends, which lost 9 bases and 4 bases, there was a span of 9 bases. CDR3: CASRRGTEAFF. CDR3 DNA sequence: TGTGCCAGCCGGAGAGGCACTGAAGCTTTCTTT.

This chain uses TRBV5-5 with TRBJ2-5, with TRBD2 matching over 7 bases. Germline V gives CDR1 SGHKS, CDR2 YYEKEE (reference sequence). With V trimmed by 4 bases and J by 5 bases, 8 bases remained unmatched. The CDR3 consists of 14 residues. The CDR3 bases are TGTGCCAGCAGCCCGAGGGCCGGGGGGGAGACCCAGTACTTC. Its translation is CASSPRAGGETQYF.

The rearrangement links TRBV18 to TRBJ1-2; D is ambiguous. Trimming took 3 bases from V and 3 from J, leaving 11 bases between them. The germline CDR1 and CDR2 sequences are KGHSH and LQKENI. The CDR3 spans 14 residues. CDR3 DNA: TGTGCCAGCTCACCCTCGTCGGTTCACTATGGCTACACCTTC. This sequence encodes CASSPSSVHYGYTF.